This TCR beta chain was found in a study of blood T cells in healthy people across ages. This clonotype was detected only a few times. The antigen is not known. Trimming removed 0 bases at V and 6 bases at J, with 9 bases between. Germline V gene lookup returns CDR1 LGHNA and CDR2 YSLEER. This CDR3 has 13 amino acids. Study-wide findings and caveats: Per-million-T-cell TCR beta diversity fell roughly linearly with age.

The second PCR ran about 6 to 12 cycles with a sample-barcoded 5' primer and J-beta primers. A template-switch adaptor containing 12 random nucleotides labeled each cDNA molecule. Each sample yielded at least 2.5 million CDR3-containing paired-end reads. TCRdb re-derived calls from the 5' RACE reads in MiXCR, one entry per CDR3 protein. This sample has more than 500,000 distinct CDR3 sequences; approximately 27% occur once, and the top ten carry less than 20%. This sequence originates from a woman in her 70s in good health. The sequenced material came from blood. The V gene is TRBV4-3, the J gene TRBJ2-7; D unresolved. The CDR3 coding sequence is TGCGCCAGCAGCCAAGATCGTGGTACCGAGCAGTACTTC. Protein sequence: CASSQDRGTEQYF.